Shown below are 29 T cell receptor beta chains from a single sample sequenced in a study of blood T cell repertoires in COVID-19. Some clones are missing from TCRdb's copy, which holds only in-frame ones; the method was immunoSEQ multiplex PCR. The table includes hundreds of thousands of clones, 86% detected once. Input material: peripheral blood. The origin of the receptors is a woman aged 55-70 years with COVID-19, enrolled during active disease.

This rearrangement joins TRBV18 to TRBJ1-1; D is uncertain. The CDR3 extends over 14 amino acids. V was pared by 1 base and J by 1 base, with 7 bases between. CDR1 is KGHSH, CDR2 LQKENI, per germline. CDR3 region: CASSPLGRNTEAFF. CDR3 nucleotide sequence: TGTGCCAGCTCACCACTAGGGAGGAACACTGAAGCTTTCTTT.

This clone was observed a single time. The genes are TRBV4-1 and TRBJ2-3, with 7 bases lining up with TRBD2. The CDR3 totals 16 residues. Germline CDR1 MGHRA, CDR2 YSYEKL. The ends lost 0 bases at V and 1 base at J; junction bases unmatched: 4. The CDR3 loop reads CASSQEAGSRTDTQYF. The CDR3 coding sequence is TGCGCCAGCAGCCAAGAAGCGGGGTCCCGCACAGATACGCAGTATTTT.

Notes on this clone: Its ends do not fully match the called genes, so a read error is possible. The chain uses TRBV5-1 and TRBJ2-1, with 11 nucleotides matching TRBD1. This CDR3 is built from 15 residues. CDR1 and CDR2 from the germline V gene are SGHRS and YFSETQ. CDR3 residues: CASSRRTGGYDEQFF. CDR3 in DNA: TGCGCCAGCAGCCGCAGGACAGGGGGCTACGATGAGCAGTTCTTC. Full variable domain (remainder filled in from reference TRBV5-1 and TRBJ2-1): KAGVTQTPRYLIKTRGQQVTLSCSPISGHRSVSWYQQTPGQGLQFLFEYFSETQRNKGNFPGRFSGRQFSNSRSEMNVSTLELGDSALYLCASSRRTGGYDEQFFGPGTRLTVL.

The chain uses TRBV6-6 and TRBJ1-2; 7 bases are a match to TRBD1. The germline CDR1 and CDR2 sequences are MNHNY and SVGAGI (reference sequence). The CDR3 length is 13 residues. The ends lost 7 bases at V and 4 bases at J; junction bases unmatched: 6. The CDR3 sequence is CASTPQGLYGYTF. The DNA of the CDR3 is TGTGCCAGCACCCCACAGGGGCTCTATGGCTACACCTTC.

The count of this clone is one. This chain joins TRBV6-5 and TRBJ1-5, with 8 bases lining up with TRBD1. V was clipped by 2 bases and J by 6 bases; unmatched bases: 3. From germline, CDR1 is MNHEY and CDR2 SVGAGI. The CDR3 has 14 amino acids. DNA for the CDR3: TGTGCCAGCAGTTACGGGGGGACAGGTCAGCCCCAGCATTTT. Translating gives CASSYGGTGQPQHF.

CDR3 protein: CASSYRDTYTDTQYF. The CDR3, as DNA: TGTGCCAGCAGTTATAGGGACACCTACACAGATACGCAGTATTTT. The gene calls are TRBV6-5 and TRBJ2-3, with D tentatively TRBD1 (6 bases). This CDR3 has 15 residues. Trimming shortened V by 3 bases and J by 2 bases, and 12 bases separated the two germline ends. CDR1 is MNHEY and CDR2 is SVGAGI in the germline V gene.

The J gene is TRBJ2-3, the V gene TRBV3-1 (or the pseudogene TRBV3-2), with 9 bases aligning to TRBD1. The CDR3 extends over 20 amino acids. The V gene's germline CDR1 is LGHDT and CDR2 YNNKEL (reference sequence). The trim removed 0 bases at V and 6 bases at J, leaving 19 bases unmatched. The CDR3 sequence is CASSQDSNRGLGGTDDTQYF. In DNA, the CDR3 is TGTGCCAGCAGCCAAGATTCGAACAGGGGGCTGGGAGGAACCGATGATACGCAGTATTTT.

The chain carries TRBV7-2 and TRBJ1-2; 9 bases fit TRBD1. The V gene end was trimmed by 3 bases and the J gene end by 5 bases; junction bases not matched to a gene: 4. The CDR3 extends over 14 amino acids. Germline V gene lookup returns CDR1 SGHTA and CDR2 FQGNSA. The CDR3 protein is CASSFGTGRYGYTF. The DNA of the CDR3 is TGTGCCAGCAGCTTCGGGACAGGGCGATATGGCTACACCTTC.

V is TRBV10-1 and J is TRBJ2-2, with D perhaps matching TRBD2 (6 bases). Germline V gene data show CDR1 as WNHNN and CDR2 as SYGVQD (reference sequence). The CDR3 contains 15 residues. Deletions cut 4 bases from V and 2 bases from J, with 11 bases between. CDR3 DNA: TGCGCCAGCAGTGCCTCGCGGGAAAACACCGGGGAGCTGTTTTTT. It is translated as CASSASRENTGELFF.

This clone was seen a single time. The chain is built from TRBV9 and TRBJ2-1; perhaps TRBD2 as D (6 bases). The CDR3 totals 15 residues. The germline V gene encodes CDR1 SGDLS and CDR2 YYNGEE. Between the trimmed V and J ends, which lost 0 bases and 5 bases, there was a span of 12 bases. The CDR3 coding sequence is TGTGCCAGCAGCGTAGGGGGGGAGATGAACAATGAGCAGTTCTTC. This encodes CASSVGGEMNNEQFF.

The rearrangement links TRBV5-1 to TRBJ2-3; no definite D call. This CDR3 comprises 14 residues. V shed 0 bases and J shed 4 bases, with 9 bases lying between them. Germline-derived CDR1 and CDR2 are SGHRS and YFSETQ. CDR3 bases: TGCGCCAGCAGCTTGGTTCCTTCCCCAGATACGCAGTATTTT. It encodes CASSLVPSPDTQYF.

DNA for the CDR3: TGTGCCAGCAGCCAAGGATTTCCACGACACTCTGGAAACACCATATATTTT. This encodes CASSQGFPRHSGNTIYF. The rearrangement links TRBV14 to TRBJ1-3, with D hard to call. Germline loops: CDR1 SGHDN, CDR2 FVKESK. The CDR3 runs 17 residues. Deletions cut 1 base from V and 0 bases from J, with 13 bases between. Combining the CDR3 with reference TRBV14 and TRBJ1-3 gives the whole variable domain EAGVTQFPSHSVIEKGQTVTLRCDPISGHDNLYWYRRVMGKEIKFLLHFVKESKQDESGMPNNRFLAERTGGTYSTLKVQPAELEDSGVYFCASSQGFPRHSGNTIYFGEGSWLTVV.

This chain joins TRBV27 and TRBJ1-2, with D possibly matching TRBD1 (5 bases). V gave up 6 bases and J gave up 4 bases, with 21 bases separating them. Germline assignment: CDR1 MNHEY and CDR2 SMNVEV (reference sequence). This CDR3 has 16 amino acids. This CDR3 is CASSVLDGGALYGYTF. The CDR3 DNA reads TGTGCCAGCAGCGTCCTCGACGGTGGGGCCCTCTATGGCTACACCTTC.

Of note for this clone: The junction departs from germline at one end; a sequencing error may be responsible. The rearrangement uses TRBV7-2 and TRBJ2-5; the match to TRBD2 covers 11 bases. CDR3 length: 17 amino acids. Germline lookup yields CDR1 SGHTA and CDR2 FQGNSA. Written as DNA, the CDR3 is TGTGCCAGCAGCCCCGCCCTCGTAGCGGGGGGGCAAGGGACCCAGTACTTC. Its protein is CASSPALVAGGQGTQYF.

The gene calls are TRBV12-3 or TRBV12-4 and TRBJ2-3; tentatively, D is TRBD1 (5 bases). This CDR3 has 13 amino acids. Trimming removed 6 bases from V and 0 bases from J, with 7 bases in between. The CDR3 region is CASRRTSTDTQYF. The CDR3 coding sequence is TGTGCCAGCAGACGGACAAGCACAGATACGCAGTATTTT.

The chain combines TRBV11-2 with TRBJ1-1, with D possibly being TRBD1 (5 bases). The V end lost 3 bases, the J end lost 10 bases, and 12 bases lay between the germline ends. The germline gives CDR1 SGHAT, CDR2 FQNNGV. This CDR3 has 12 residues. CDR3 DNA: TGTGCCAGCAGCTTCGGTTCAGGGTTAGCTTTCTTT. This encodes CASSFGSGLAFF. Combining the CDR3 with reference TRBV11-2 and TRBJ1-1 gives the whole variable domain EAGVAQSPRYKIIEKRQSVAFWCNPISGHATLYWYQQILGQGPKLLIQFQNNGVVDDSQLPKDRFSAERLKGVDSTLKIQPAKLEDSAVYLCASSFGSGLAFFGQGTRLTVV.

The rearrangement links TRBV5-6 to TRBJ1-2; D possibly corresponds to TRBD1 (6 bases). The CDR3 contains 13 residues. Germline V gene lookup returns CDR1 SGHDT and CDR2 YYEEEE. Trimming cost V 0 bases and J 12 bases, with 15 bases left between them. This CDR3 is CASSLGDTTRDTF. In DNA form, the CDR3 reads TGTGCCAGCAGCTTGGGGGACACAACCCGTGACACCTTC.

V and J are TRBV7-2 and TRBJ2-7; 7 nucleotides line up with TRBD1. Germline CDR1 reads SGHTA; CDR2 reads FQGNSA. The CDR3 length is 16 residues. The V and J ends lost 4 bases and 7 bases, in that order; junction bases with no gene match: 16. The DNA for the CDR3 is TGTGCCAGCAGCTCCAGACAGGGTTTGGGGACGGGTGAGCAGTACTTC. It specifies CASSSRQGLGTGEQYF.

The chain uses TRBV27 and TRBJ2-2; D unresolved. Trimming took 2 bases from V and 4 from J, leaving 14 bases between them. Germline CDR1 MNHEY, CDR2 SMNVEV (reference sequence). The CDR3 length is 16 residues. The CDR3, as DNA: TGTGCCAGCAGTTTACTAGGCCCGTATGGCACCGGGGAGCTGTTTTTT. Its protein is CASSLLGPYGTGELFF.

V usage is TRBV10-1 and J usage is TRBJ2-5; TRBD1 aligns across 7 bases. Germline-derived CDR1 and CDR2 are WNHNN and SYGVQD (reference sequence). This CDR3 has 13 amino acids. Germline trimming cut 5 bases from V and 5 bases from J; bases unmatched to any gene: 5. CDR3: CASSPTGRETQYF. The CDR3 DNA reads TGCGCCAGCAGTCCGACAGGGCGGGAGACCCAGTACTTC.

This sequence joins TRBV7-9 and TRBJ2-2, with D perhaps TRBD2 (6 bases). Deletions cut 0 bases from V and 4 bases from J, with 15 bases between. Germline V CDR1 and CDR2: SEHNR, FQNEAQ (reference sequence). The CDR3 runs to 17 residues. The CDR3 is CASSLAHARGCTGELFF. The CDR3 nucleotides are TGTGCCAGCAGCTTAGCGCATGCCCGGGGGTGCACCGGGGAGCTGTTTTTT.

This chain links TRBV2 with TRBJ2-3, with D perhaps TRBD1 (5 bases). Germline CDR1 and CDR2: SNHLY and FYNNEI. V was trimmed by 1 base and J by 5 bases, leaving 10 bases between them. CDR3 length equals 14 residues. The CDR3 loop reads CASSEDRSIDTQYF. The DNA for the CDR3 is TGTGCCAGCAGTGAAGACAGGTCGATAGATACGCAGTATTTT.

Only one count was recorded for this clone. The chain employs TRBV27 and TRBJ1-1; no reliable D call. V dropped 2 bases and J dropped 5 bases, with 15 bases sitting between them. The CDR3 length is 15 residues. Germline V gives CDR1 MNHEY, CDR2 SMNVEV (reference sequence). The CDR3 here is CASSLRWGVGTEAFF. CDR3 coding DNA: TGTGCCAGCAGTTTACGATGGGGAGTGGGGACTGAAGCTTTCTTT.

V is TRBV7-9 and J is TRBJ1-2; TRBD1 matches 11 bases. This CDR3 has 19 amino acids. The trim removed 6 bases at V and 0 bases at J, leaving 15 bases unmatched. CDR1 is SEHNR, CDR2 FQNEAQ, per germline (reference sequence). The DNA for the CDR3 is TGTGCCAGCAGAAACCGGACAGGGGGCGCTGGGATGGCTAACTATGGCTACACCTTC. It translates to CASRNRTGGAGMANYGYTF.

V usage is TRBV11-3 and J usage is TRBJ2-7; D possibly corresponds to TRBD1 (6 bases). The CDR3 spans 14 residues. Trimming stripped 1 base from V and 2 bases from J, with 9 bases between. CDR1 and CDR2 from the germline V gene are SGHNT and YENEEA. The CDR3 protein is CASSLAGTTYEQYF. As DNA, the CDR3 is TGTGCCAGCAGCTTAGCCGGGACAACCTACGAGCAGTACTTC.

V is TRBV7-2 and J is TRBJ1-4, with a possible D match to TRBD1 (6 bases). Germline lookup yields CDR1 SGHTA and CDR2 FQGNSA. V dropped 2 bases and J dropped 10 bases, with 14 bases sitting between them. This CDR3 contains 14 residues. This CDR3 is CASSLYRDQGKLFF. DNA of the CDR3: TGTGCCAGCAGCTTATACAGGGATCAGGGAAAACTGTTTTTT.

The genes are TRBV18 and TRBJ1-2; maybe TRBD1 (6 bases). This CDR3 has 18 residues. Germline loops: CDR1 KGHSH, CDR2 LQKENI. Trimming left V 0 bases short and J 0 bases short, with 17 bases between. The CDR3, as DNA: TGTGCCAGCTCACCACCGGGGACAACCGTTGCCCCTAACTATGGCTACACCTTC. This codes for CASSPPGTTVAPNYGYTF.

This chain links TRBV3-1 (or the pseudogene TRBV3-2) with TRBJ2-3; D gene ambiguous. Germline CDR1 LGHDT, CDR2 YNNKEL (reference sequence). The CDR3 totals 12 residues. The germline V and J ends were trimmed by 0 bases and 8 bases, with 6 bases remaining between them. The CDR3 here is CASSQDSGTQYF. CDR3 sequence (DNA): TGTGCCAGCAGCCAAGACTCGGGTACGCAGTATTTT.

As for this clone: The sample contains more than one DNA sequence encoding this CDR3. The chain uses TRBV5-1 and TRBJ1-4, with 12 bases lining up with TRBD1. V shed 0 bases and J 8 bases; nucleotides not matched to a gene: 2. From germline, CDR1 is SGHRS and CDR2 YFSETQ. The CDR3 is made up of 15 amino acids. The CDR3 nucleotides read TGCGCCAGCAGCTTGGTAGGGACAGGGGGCGAAAAACTGTTTTTT. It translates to CASSLVGTGGEKLFF.